A single sample gave rise to the 23 T cell receptor beta chains below, sequenced in a study of spatial heterogeneity in lung cancer. Time point denoted: sample taken at primary tumor resection. TCRdb reanalysed the 5' RACE reads using MiXCR and keeps one entry per CDR3 protein. In the table there are about 80,000 distinct CDR3 sequences, about 7.8% of which are singletons. Sequenced here: PBMCs, sampled at surgery. The origin of the receptors is a male donor with early-stage non-small cell lung cancer.

The rearrangement links TRBV27 to TRBJ2-1; 8 positions agree with TRBD2. V shed 4 bases and J 8 bases; nucleotides not matched to a gene: 10. CDR1 is MNHEY, CDR2 SMNVEV, per germline (reference sequence). The CDR3 spans 15 residues. The CDR3 region is CASSSQAGGGHEQFF. The CDR3 DNA reads TGTGCCAGCAGTTCCCAGGCGGGAGGCGGGCATGAGCAGTTCTTC.

This clonotype was recorded many times. The gene calls are TRBV28 and TRBJ2-7; tentative D call: TRBD1 (5 bases). This CDR3 contains 15 residues. Per the germline V gene, CDR1 is MDHEN and CDR2 is SYDVKM. The V and J ends lost 4 bases and 0 bases respectively, with 13 bases between them. CDR3 amino acids: CASSSPHRISYEQYF. CDR3 nucleotides: TGTGCCAGCAGTTCCCCCCACAGGATCTCCTACGAGCAGTACTTC.

V and J are TRBV6-5 and TRBJ2-3, with 10 positions matching TRBD2. The CDR3 is made up of 16 amino acids. Per germline, CDR1 MNHEY and CDR2 SVGAGI. V lost 5 bases, J lost 0 bases, and 5 bases stayed unmatched. The CDR3 is CASSPGTSESTDTQYF. As DNA, the CDR3 is TGTGCCAGCAGTCCCGGGACTAGCGAAAGCACAGATACGCAGTATTTT.

In its sample, this clonotype was seen a few times. V is TRBV6-2 or TRBV6-3 and J is TRBJ1-5; no clear D gene. The CDR3 runs 13 residues. Germline V gene lookup returns CDR1 MNHEY and CDR2 SVGEGT. V lost 2 bases and J lost 12, with 14 bases in between. The CDR3 reads CASSYGVGPVQHF. The DNA for the CDR3 is TGTGCCAGCAGTTACGGGGTAGGTCCAGTCCAGCATTTT.

This clonotype was seen a handful of times. The rearrangement uses TRBV15 and TRBJ1-5; D gene unclear. Germline lookup yields CDR1 LNHNV and CDR2 YYDKDF (reference sequence). Trimming left V 0 bases short and J 5 bases short, with 8 bases between. CDR3 length: 14 residues. The CDR3 DNA sequence: TGTGCCACCAGCAGAGACAGAGGATATCAGCCCCAGCATTTT. Residues: CATSRDRGYQPQHF. Full variable domain (remainder filled in from reference TRBV15 and TRBJ1-5): DAMVIQNPRYQVTQFGKPVTLSCSQTLNHNVMYWYQQKSSQAPKLLFHYYDKDFNNEADTPDNFQSRRPNTSFCFLDIRSPGLGDTAMYLCATSRDRGYQPQHFGDGTRLSIL.

The chain couples TRBV20-1 to TRBJ1-1; D possibly corresponds to TRBD1 (5 bases). The germline V gene has CDR1 DFQATT and CDR2 SNEGSKA (reference sequence). This CDR3 region has 14 residues. Between the trimmed V and J ends, which lost 5 bases and 3 bases, there was a span of 16 bases. CDR3 bases: TGCAGTGCTCACTCGCCCGGGGCCCACACTGAAGCTTTCTTT. Residues: CSAHSPGAHTEAFF.

This clonotype came up a few times. The chain recombines TRBV20-1 with TRBJ2-2; tentatively, D is TRBD1 or TRBD2 (6 bases each). V dropped 2 bases and J dropped 6 bases, with 16 bases sitting between them. CDR3 length equals 15 residues. Looked up from germline, CDR1 is DFQATT and CDR2 is SNEGSKA (reference sequence). In DNA form, the CDR3 reads TGCAGTGCTAGAAAAGGGGGTAGCGGCGCCGGGGAGCTGTTTTTT. Amino acids: CSARKGGSGAGELFF.

This clonotype showed up just a few times. The chain is built from TRBV6-5 and TRBJ2-5; D is unclear. The CDR3 consists of 11 residues. V gave up 7 bases and J gave up 5 bases, with 8 bases separating them. Germline V lookup: CDR1 MNHEY, CDR2 SVGAGI. Here the CDR3 DNA reads TGTGCCAGCACCAACACGGAGACCCAGTACTTC. This translates into CASTNTETQYF.

This clonotype was recorded at least ten times. The chain employs TRBV7-9 and TRBJ2-3, with TRBD2 matching over 7 bases. The V segment lost 4 bases and the J segment 2 bases; nucleotides outside the gene matches: 6. Germline-derived CDR1 and CDR2 are SEHNR and FQNEAQ (reference sequence). CDR3 size: 15 residues. The DNA of the CDR3 is TGTGCCAGCAGCTCAGTAGCGGGCTCCACAGATACGCAGTATTTT. It yields the protein CASSSVAGSTDTQYF.

This clonotype was picked up a small number of times. The rearrangement uses TRBV6-5 and TRBJ2-5, with TRBD1 as a possible D gene (5 bases). Trimming left V 2 bases short and J 0 bases short, with 7 bases between. Germline V gene data show CDR1 as MNHEY and CDR2 as SVGAGI. The CDR3 is 14 amino acids. The CDR3 DNA reads TGTGCCAGCAGTTACCTCAGGGACCAAGAGACCCAGTACTTC. Translation gives CASSYLRDQETQYF.

The chain carries TRBV5-1 and TRBJ1-1; D is undetermined. Trimming removed 6 bases from V and 0 bases from J, with 6 bases in between. The CDR3 covers 12 residues. Germline V gene lookup returns CDR1 SGHRS and CDR2 YFSETQ. The chain's CDR3 is CASKEMNTEAFF. Here the CDR3 DNA reads TGCGCCAGCAAGGAAATGAACACTGAAGCTTTCTTT.

In regard to this clonotype: The junction does not match germline at one end; this may be a read error. This chain connects TRBV5-1 to TRBJ2-7, with TRBD2 matching over 7 bases. Germline CDR1 and CDR2: SGHRS and YFSETQ. The CDR3 spans 17 residues. CDR3 residues: CTSSLRTAPGGTYEQYF. In DNA form, the CDR3 reads TGCACCAGCAGCTTGCGGACCGCCCCCGGGGGGACCTACGAGCAGTACTTC.

Ten or more counts support this clonotype. The chain uses TRBV4-3 and TRBJ2-1; the D is unclear. V was pared by 1 base and J by 9 bases, with 10 bases between. The V gene's germline CDR1 is LGHNA and CDR2 YSLEER. This CDR3 is built from 13 residues. CDR3 region: CASSQGSNIEQFF. The DNA for the CDR3 is TGCGCCAGCAGCCAAGGGAGTAACATTGAGCAGTTCTTC.

This clonotype was seen many times. This may be a read error, as it is one base from a much larger clone. This chain links TRBV7-9 with TRBJ1-6; D unclear. The V end was cut by 4 bases, the J end by 10 bases, with 11 bases between. This CDR3 has 13 amino acids. Germline CDR1 SEHNR, CDR2 FQNEAQ (reference sequence). In nucleotides, the CDR3 is TGTGCCAGCAGCTCTTTAGTCGGCTCACCCCTCCACTTT. This sequence encodes CASSSLVGSPLHF.

The sample holds a few counts of this clonotype. The chain uses TRBV12-3 or TRBV12-4 and TRBJ1-1, with unresolved D. This CDR3 is built from 13 residues. The germline V and J ends were trimmed by 5 bases and 1 base, with 8 bases remaining between them. The CDR3 DNA follows: TGTGCCAGCAGTCTCAAGGAGAACACTGAAGCTTTCTTT. Residues: CASSLKENTEAFF.

In this sample, this clonotype turned up many times. DNA for the CDR3: TGTGCCAGCAGCCCTGGGGGATCCGTGGGACGGACCTTC. Translation gives CASSPGGSVGRTF. The chain links TRBV14 to TRBJ1-2, with D perhaps TRBD1 (5 bases). The CDR3 is 13 amino acids. The germline gives CDR1 SGHDN, CDR2 FVKESK. Trimming left V 4 bases short and J 14 bases short, with 20 bases between.

This clonotype was detected only a few times. The J gene is TRBJ1-1, the V gene TRBV7-2; D is ambiguous. CDR1 SGHTA and CDR2 FQGNSA come from the germline V gene. V lost 5 bases and J lost 6, with 13 bases in between. The CDR3 has 13 residues. The chain's CDR3 is CASSPRPASEAFF. The CDR3 DNA reads as TGTGCCAGCAGCCCTAGACCCGCCTCTGAAGCTTTCTTT.

The chain's CDR3 is CSARYGGETDTQYF. CDR3 coding DNA: TGCAGTGCTAGATACGGGGGTGAGACAGATACGCAGTATTTT. V gene TRBV20-1 combines with J gene TRBJ2-3; D is perhaps TRBD2 (6 bases). Trimming took 2 bases from V and 3 from J, leaving 12 bases between them. Germline values: CDR1 DFQATT, CDR2 SNEGSKA (reference sequence). This CDR3 has 14 amino acids.

This clonotype showed up just a few times. The CDR3 nucleotides are TGTGCCTGGAAGATGAGGGGGGCCCGCTCCTACGAGCAGTACTTC. This encodes CAWKMRGARSYEQYF. This rearrangement joins TRBV30 to TRBJ2-7; D may be TRBD1 or TRBD2 (6 bases each). Germline-derived CDR1 and CDR2 are GTSNPN and SVGIG (reference sequence). V was clipped by 4 bases and J by 0 bases, with 16 bases between them. This CDR3 contains 15 residues.

This clonotype was found many times. The rearrangement joins TRBV7-9 to TRBJ1-2, with D uncertain. This CDR3 is 14 amino acids long. V lost 1 base and J 0 bases, leaving 6 bases between the germline ends. In germline, CDR1 is SEHNR, CDR2 FQNEAQ (reference sequence). The CDR3 loop is CASSLEVANYGYTF. The DNA of the CDR3 is TGTGCCAGCAGCTTAGAGGTAGCTAACTATGGCTACACCTTC.

This clonotype was seen at least ten times. CDR3 DNA: TGTGCCAGCAGTTACTCGTTTATGTCCGCGGCCTTCACTAGCACAGATACGCAGTATTTT. This sequence encodes CASSYSFMSAAFTSTDTQYF. The V and J genes are TRBV6-2 or TRBV6-3 and TRBJ2-3; D ambiguous. There are 20 residues in the CDR3. Germline CDR1 is MNHEY and CDR2 is SVGEGT. V shed 0 bases and J shed 0 bases, with 22 bases lying between them.

This chain links TRBV20-1 with TRBJ1-2; D is undetermined. Trimming pared 0 bases from V and 2 bases from J, leaving 7 bases between. Germline V gene data show CDR1 as DFQATT and CDR2 as SNEGSKA (reference sequence). The CDR3 has 13 residues. The CDR3 loop is CSAREAANYGYTF. CDR3 in DNA: TGCAGTGCTAGAGAGGCAGCAAACTATGGCTACACCTTC.

The chain is built from TRBV7-8 and TRBJ1-2; 9 positions agree with TRBD1. The CDR3 has 14 residues. Germline V gives CDR1 SGHVS, CDR2 FQNEAQ. V lost 5 bases to trimming and J lost 3 bases; unmatched junction nucleotides: 4. CDR3 protein: CASSTGQGHYGYTF. Here the CDR3 DNA reads TGTGCCAGCAGCACGGGACAGGGCCACTATGGCTACACCTTC.